This entry features one TCR beta chain sequence. No antigen is known for it. The germline V gene has CDR1 GTSNPN and CDR2 SVGIG (reference sequence). The V and J ends lost 5 bases and 3 bases respectively, with 10 bases between them. The CDR3 has 12 residues. A J-beta primer mix and a sample-barcoded 5' primer were used in a second PCR of about 7 to 11 cycles. Researchers report that each sample yielded at least 2.5 million CDR3-containing paired-end reads. Each CDR3 protein gets one entry after TCRdb re-called the 5' RACE reads with MiXCR. This sample yields roughly 900,000 distinct CDR3 sequences, of which roughly 52% are seen a single time; under 15% belongs to the top ten. These data come from a study of blood T cells in healthy people across ages. General observations from the study: While age rose, TCR beta diversity per million T cells dropped in a roughly linear way.

This receptor was obtained from a man aged 25 to 40 in good health. The sample was blood. V gene TRBV30 combines with J gene TRBJ1-1; the D is unclear. The CDR3 sequence is CAWGPRDTEAFF. Written as DNA, the CDR3 is TGTGCCTGGGGCCCAAGGGACACTGAAGCTTTCTTT. The full variable domain, its missing parts supplied by reference TRBV30 and TRBJ1-1, is SQTIHQWPATLVQPVGSPLSLECTVEGTSNPNLYWYRQAAGRGLQLLFYSVGIGQISSEVPQNLSASRPQDRQFILSSKKLLLSDSGFYLCAWGPRDTEAFFGQGTRLTVV.